The clone carrying this T cell receptor beta chain was recorded many times. Unique molecular identifiers were built into the TCRbeta library. One entry per CDR3 protein results from TCRdb running MiXCR on the PCR reads. The sample contains about 110,000 distinct CDR3 sequences, around 10% of which appear only once. The germline V gene has CDR1 DFQATT and CDR2 SNEGSKA (reference sequence). V lost 2 bases, J lost 0 bases, and 11 bases lay in between. The CDR3 has 14 residues. The entry originates in a study of T-cell reconstitution after alpha-beta-depleted transplantation in children. J is TRBJ2-7 and V is TRBV20-1, with no clear D. The origin of this receptor is a human donor who donated a stem cell graft to a child with acute lymphoblastic leukemia. The sample consisted of PBMCs from the stem cell graft donor, taken from the stem cell graft. The chain's CDR3 is CSARSQSNSYEQYF. The CDR3 DNA follows: TGCAGTGCTAGATCCCAAAGTAACTCCTACGAGCAGTACTTC.